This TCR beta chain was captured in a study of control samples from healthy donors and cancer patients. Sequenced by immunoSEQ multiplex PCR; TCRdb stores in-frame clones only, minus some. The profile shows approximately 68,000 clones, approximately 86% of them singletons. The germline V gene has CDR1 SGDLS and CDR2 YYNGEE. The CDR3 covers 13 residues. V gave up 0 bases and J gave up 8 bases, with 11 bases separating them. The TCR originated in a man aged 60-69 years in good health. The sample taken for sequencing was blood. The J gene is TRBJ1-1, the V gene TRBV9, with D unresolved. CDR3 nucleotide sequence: TGTGCCAGCAGCGTAGGTCCCTCCAGAGAAGCTTTCTTT. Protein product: CASSVGPSREAFF.